Listed below are T cell receptor beta chains from one sample, sequenced in a study of OX40 agonist ivuxolimab in advanced cancers. TCRdb's table, derived via immunoSEQ multiplex PCR, lists solely in-frame clones and lacks some. The data hold 60,000 to 70,000 clones, with approximately 90% observed a single time. The sequencing used CD4+ or CD8+ T cells sorted from blood, collected in a trial of the OX40 agonist ivuxolimab. Receptors originate from an adult with an advanced solid tumor such as melanoma, head and neck, liver or kidney cancer. Each CDR3 is given with its conserved first and last residue. D genes are given only for firm matches. For some rows the clone size is stated as once, few or many, or as a class when expanded; others skip it.

- TRBJ1-2 TRBV7-2 TRBD1 TGTGCCAGCAGCTTACGACAGGGGGGTGGCTACACCTTC CASSLRQGGGYTF
- TRBJ1-2 TRBV28 - TGTGCCAGCAGTTTGGCCGGGGTTGAGGGCTACACCTTC CASSLAGVEGYTF
few TRBJ2-2 TRBV7-3 - TGTGCCAGCAGCTTATCGGGCGGGAACACCGGGGAGCTGTTTTTT CASSLSGGNTGELFF
once TRBJ2-3 TRBV9 TRBD1 TGTGCCAGCAGCCTGCGACAGGGTCAGAAGGATACGCAGTATTTT CASSLRQGQKDTQYF
once TRBJ2-7 TRBV7-9 - TGTGCCAGCAGCTCGGTTTACGAGCAGTACTTC CASSSVYEQYF
- TRBJ2-7 TRBV20-1 - TGCAGTGCTAGGAGTTACGAGCAGTACTTC CSARSYEQYF
- TRBJ2-7 TRBV7-2 - TGTGCCAGCAGCTTAATGGGTGGGGTGGAGCAGTACTTC CASSLMGGVEQYF
- TRBJ2-4 TRBV19 TRBD2 TGTGCCAGTAGTATGATCGCTAGCGGAGGAAACATTCAGTACTTC CASSMIASGGNIQYF
- TRBJ1-5 TRBV7-2 TRBD1 TGTGCCAGCAGCCCCGGGACAGTCGTTAGCAATCAGCCCCAGCATTTT CASSPGTVVSNQPQHF
- TRBJ1-1 TRBV27 - TGTGCCAGCAGTTTTCGGGGGCCCGCCACTGAAGCTTTCTTT CASSFRGPATEAFF
- TRBJ1-2 TRBV6-6 TRBD1 TGTGCCGGGTACGCAGGGGGAAACTATGGCTACACCTTC CAGYAGGNYGYTF
few TRBJ2-2 TRBV7-9 - TGTGCCAGCAGCTTAATAACCGGGGAGCTGTTTTTT CASSLITGELFF
- TRBJ1-2 TRBV29-1 - TGCAGCGTTGGAGCCGCGAGCGGCTATGGCTACACCTTC CSVGAASGYGYTF
- TRBJ2-5 TRBV6-1 TRBD1 TGTGCCAGCTGGGCCGGGACAGGGGGCCAAGAGACCCAGTACTTC CASWAGTGGQETQYF
- TRBJ2-7 TRBV7-2 TRBD2 TGTGCCAGCAGCTTAGAGTTACGCAGTGCGGGAGGCGAGCAGTACTTC CASSLELRSAGGEQYF
once TRBJ2-2 TRBV7-3 - TGTGCCAGCAACTTTCCGGTGGGCCTAACAAAGGAGCTGTTTTTT CASNFPVGLTKELFF
- TRBJ2-7 TRBV19 - TGTGCCAGTAGCGATCGCTCTTCGGACGAGCAGTACTTC CASSDRSSDEQYF
once TRBJ1-6 TRBV4-3 - TGCGCCAGCAGCCAAGAGGGGCGGGATAATTCACCCCTCCACTTT CASSQEGRDNSPLHF
once TRBJ2-3 TRBV4-1 - TGCGCCAGCAGCCAAGTTGCCCGAGCTAGCACAGATACGCAGTATTTT CASSQVARASTDTQYF
- TRBJ2-1 TRBV2 TRBD2 TGTGCCAGCACTAGCGGGCCCTACAATGAGCAGTTCTTC CASTSGPYNEQFF
- TRBJ1-4 TRBV15 - TGTGCCACCGAAAAGAGTGAAAAACTGTTTTTT CATEKSEKLFF
- TRBJ1-1 TRBV6-6 - TGTGCCAGCAGTTATGAAGCTGAAGCTTTCTTT CASSYEAEAFF
- TRBJ2-5 TRBV6-5 TRBD2 TGTGCCAGCAGTTACCTCATGGGGGGGGAGACCCAGTACTTC CASSYLMGGETQYF
- TRBJ2-3 TRBV10-2 TRBD2 TGCGCCAGCATGTATCTAGCGGGAGGTAGTGATACGCAGTATTTT CASMYLAGGSDTQYF
- TRBJ2-6 TRBV7-9 - TGTGCCAGCAGCTTACCCGGGCCCGGGGTCGGCTCCGGGGCCAACGTCCTGACTTTC CASSLPGPGVGSGANVLTF
- TRBJ2-5 TRBV5-6 - TGTGCCAGCAGCTTGTGGCAGGGCCCCCAAGAGACCCAGTACTTC CASSLWQGPQETQYF
- TRBJ2-1 TRBV9 TRBD2 TGTGCCAGCAGGTCACGACTAGCGGGGGACAATGAGCAGTTCTTC CASRSRLAGDNEQFF
- TRBJ1-6 TRBV7-3 - TGTGCCAGCAGCTTAACAATGGACAGTAATTCACCCCTCCACTTT CASSLTMDSNSPLHF
- TRBJ1-2 TRBV6-5 - TGTGCCAGCAGCCGGGACAAAGGAGGCTATGGCTACACCTTC CASSRDKGGYGYTF
- TRBJ2-5 TRBV6-1 TRBD2 TGTGCCAGCAGCCCGGGAGGGTTCGGTGGGGAGACCCAGTACTTC CASSPGGFGGETQYF
- TRBJ1-6 TRBV6-5 TRBD1 TGTGCCAGCAGTTACCGAGGGACAGCTAATTCACCCCTCCACTTT CASSYRGTANSPLHF
- TRBJ2-5 TRBV9 - TGTGCCAGCAGCGTAGGGGAAGGGATGGGGCAAGAGACCCAGTACTTC CASSVGEGMGQETQYF
- TRBJ1-1 TRBV7-9 - TGTGCCAGCAGCTTAAGATTTCAGGGCTTGAACACTGAAGCTTTCTTT CASSLRFQGLNTEAFF
- TRBJ1-5 TRBV6-5 - TGTGCCAGCAGTCCAACAGCGTTTAGCAATCAGCCCCAGCATTTT CASSPTAFSNQPQHF
- TRBJ2-1 TRBV4-3 - TGCGCCAGCAGCCAAGATCGAAGCACTAGACCGTTTGAGCAGTTCTTC CASSQDRSTRPFEQFF
- TRBJ1-2 TRBV9 - TGTGCCAGCAGCGTAGTTGGGGGCTATGGCTACACCTTC CASSVVGGYGYTF
- TRBJ2-1 TRBV27 TRBD2 TGTGCCAGCATCGCCGGGACTAGCACCAATGAGCAGTTCTTC CASIAGTSTNEQFF
- TRBJ2-7 TRBV7-2 - TGTGCCAGCAGTCCCCGGCGGTCCGGGAACTACGAGCAGTACTTC CASSPRRSGNYEQYF
- TRBJ1-1 TRBV18 TRBD1 TGTGCCAGCTCCGAATCGGGACAGCGAACTGAAGCTTTCTTT CASSESGQRTEAFF
- TRBJ2-1 TRBV7-6 - TGTGCCAGCAGCCGGGGGACCACCTACAATGAGCAGTTCTTC CASSRGTTYNEQFF
once TRBJ2-1 TRBV11-3 - TGTGCCAGCAGCTTAGTTGCCAATGAGCAGTTCTTC CASSLVANEQFF
- TRBJ2-7 TRBV11-2 TRBD1 TGTGCCAGCAGCTTAGGCGGACAGGGTACCTACGAGCAGTACTTC CASSLGGQGTYEQYF
- TRBJ2-1 TRBV11-3 - TGTGCCAGCAGCTTCGGGGGAGCGTTCAATGAGCAGTTCTTC CASSFGGAFNEQFF
- TRBJ1-4 TRBV9 - TGTGCCAGCAGCCCTCAGGGTATTAATGAAAAACTGTTTTTT CASSPQGINEKLFF